This T cell receptor beta chain was captured in a study of shared clonotypes between healthy human individuals. Study overall: Sampling drew on donors who were a couple of women and a few men aged 18 to 49. Study findings and constraints: For sorted subsets, rarefaction showed incomplete sequencing despite large depth. Clonotype sharing among the donors was expected to vary with sequencing depth.

Details on this clone: Its antigen remains unknown. Within the sample, other DNA sequences also encode this same CDR3.

Original processing methods: With immunoSEQ giving junction-only sequences and no quality scores, filtering differed. Some clones are missing from TCRdb's copy, which holds only in-frame ones; the method was immunoSEQ multiplex PCR. V, J and clone size were drawn from that table, and D and trimming were deduced from the DNA. The data hold millions of clones, with approximately 90% observed a single time. Sequencing was performed on naive CD4+ T cells sorted from blood. Subset indicated: CD45RA+ positively selected. The clonotype was recovered from a man younger than 30 in good health.

The CDR3 sequence: CAWRGNEKLFF. As DNA, the CDR3 is TGTGCCTGGAGGGGTAATGAAAAACTGTTTTTT. The chain couples TRBV30 to TRBJ1-4; D is undetermined. V dropped 3 bases and J dropped 4 bases, with 3 bases sitting between them. The CDR3 consists of 11 residues. Germline V lookup: CDR1 GTSNPN, CDR2 SVGIG (reference sequence).